These 29 T cell receptor beta chains came from one sample sequenced in a study of beta chain features in type 1 diabetes. Expressed TCRB transcripts got sequenced, as all isolated RNA was reverse transcribed. Sequenced by immunoSEQ multiplex PCR; TCRdb stores in-frame clones only, minus some. The data show 130,000 to 150,000 clones, with under 60% seen just once and over 0.4% held by the top ten. Sequenced material: Tregs from blood. The receptors shown here come from a man younger than 35 in good health.

This clone was seen more than once but under ten times. The rearrangement uses TRBV7-9 and TRBJ2-1; 11 bases match TRBD2. Germline assignment: CDR1 SEHNR and CDR2 FQNEAQ (reference sequence). V was pared by 5 bases and J by 6 bases, with 6 bases of the junction left unmatched. There are 15 residues in the CDR3. The CDR3 loop is CASSPRLAGFNEQFF. As DNA, the CDR3 is TGTGCCAGCAGCCCACGACTAGCGGGATTCAATGAGCAGTTCTTC. The whole variable domain, filled in from reference TRBV7-9 and TRBJ2-1, reads DTGVSQNPRHKITKRGQNVTFRCDPISEHNRLYWYRQTLGQGPEFLTYFQNEAQLEKSRLLSDRFSAERPKGSFSTLEIQRTEQGDSAMYLCASSPRLAGFNEQFFGPGTRLTVL.

The V gene is TRBV4-2, the J gene TRBJ1-4; D remains unclear. V was pared by 0 bases and J by 3 bases, with 8 bases between. Per germline, CDR1 LGHNA and CDR2 YNFKEQ. CDR3 length: 15 amino acids. The CDR3 DNA reads TGTGCCAGCAGCCAAGATCGCACGGCTAATGAAAAACTGTTTTTT. Its translation is CASSQDRTANEKLFF.

This rearrangement joins TRBV28 to TRBJ1-1; maybe TRBD1 (6 bases). Germline V gene data show CDR1 as MDHEN and CDR2 as SYDVKM. CDR3 length: 15 amino acids. Trimming took off 5 bases at V and 1 base at J, with 14 bases between the two ends. The CDR3, as DNA: TGTGCCAGCAGTCCCCAGGGGTTAGGGAACACTGAAGCTTTCTTT. Protein product: CASSPQGLGNTEAFF.

The V gene is TRBV5-1, the J gene TRBJ1-2; D is uncertain. CDR3 size: 11 residues. V was clipped by 0 bases and J by 7 bases, with 4 bases between them. Germline loops: CDR1 SGHRS, CDR2 YFSETQ. CDR3 residues: CASSLGLGYTF. The DNA of the CDR3 is TGCGCCAGCAGCTTGGGTCTTGGCTACACCTTC.

The rearrangement joins TRBV7-2 to TRBJ2-3, with 9 bases identical to TRBD2. Germline V gene lookup returns CDR1 SGHTA and CDR2 FQGNSA. The CDR3 runs to 18 residues. V was clipped by 2 bases and J by 1 base; unmatched bases: 10. CDR3 loop: CASSLFLRGGHRTDTQYF. The DNA of the CDR3 is TGTGCCAGCAGCTTATTTTTGCGGGGGGGACACCGCACAGATACGCAGTATTTT.

The chain uses TRBV6-6 and TRBJ1-1; D not certain. This CDR3 is 15 amino acids long. V lost 5 bases and J lost 7, with 20 bases in between. Germline CDR1 is MNHNY and CDR2 is SVGAGI (reference sequence). CDR3 in amino acids: CASSPTTPRGGEAFF. Here the CDR3 DNA reads TGTGCCAGCAGTCCGACTACACCGCGGGGAGGTGAAGCTTTCTTT.

A few counts support this clone. The chain uses TRBV5-5 and TRBJ2-7, with D possibly TRBD2 on 7 matching bases. The germline V gene has CDR1 SGHKS and CDR2 YYEKEE (reference sequence). CDR3 length: 19 residues. The V and J ends lost 1 base and 7 bases respectively, with 30 bases between them. Here the CDR3 DNA reads TGTGCCAGCAGCTTGTTTTCCACGACAGGCGTGGGAGGGCCGCGGGAGCAGTACTTC. This sequence encodes CASSLFSTTGVGGPREQYF.

The CDR3 DNA is TGTGCCAGCAGCCACCGGCGGGGGGCTCATCAGCCCCAGCATTTT. Translating it yields CASSHRRGAHQPQHF. This sequence joins TRBV5-8 and TRBJ1-5; D possibly corresponds to TRBD1 (6 bases). V dropped 4 bases and J dropped 5 bases, with 16 bases sitting between them. CDR3 length equals 15 residues. Germline V lookup: CDR1 SGHTS, CDR2 YDEGEE.

Only a few counts were recorded for this clone. The chain carries TRBV4-1 and TRBJ2-2, with D uncertain. Germline values: CDR1 MGHRA, CDR2 YSYEKL. The CDR3 is 17 residues long. V was trimmed by 2 bases and J by 0 bases, leaving 13 bases between them. CDR3 sequence: CASSQQDLFANTGELFF. The CDR3 DNA reads TGCGCCAGCAGCCAACAGGATCTGTTCGCGAACACCGGGGAGCTGTTTTTT.

This sequence joins TRBV6-1 and TRBJ2-7; TRBD1 matches 8 bases. CDR3 length: 15 amino acids. V lost 6 bases to trimming and J lost 1 base; unmatched junction nucleotides: 8. CDR1 is MNHNS and CDR2 is SASEGT in the germline V gene. The CDR3 loop is CASRQTGGNSYEQYF. The CDR3 DNA reads TGTGCCAGCAGACAAACAGGGGGTAATTCCTACGAGCAGTACTTC.

The chain couples TRBV29-1 to TRBJ2-5; D ambiguous. Germline assignment: CDR1 SQVTM and CDR2 ANQGSEA. Trimming left V 8 bases short and J 5 bases short, with 15 bases between. CDR3 length equals 12 residues. CDR3 residues: CSSYSVEETQYF. The CDR3 DNA follows: TGCAGCTCTTATTCGGTGGAGGAGACCCAGTACTTC.

The gene calls are TRBV30 and TRBJ1-2; D ambiguous. This CDR3 contains 13 residues. V lost 1 base and J lost 4, with 10 bases in between. Germline CDR1 and CDR2: GTSNPN and SVGIG (reference sequence). The CDR3 is CAWSGRPLYGYTF. CDR3 nucleotides: TGTGCCTGGAGTGGGAGACCACTCTATGGCTACACCTTC.

This chain links TRBV7-9 with TRBJ2-1; 9 bases are shared with TRBD2. V gave up 3 bases and J gave up 4 bases; unmatched junction bases: 4. The CDR3 spans 15 residues. The V gene's germline CDR1 is SEHNR and CDR2 FQNEAQ (reference sequence). CDR3 in DNA: TGTGCCAGCAGCTTTCGGACTAGCGAGTACAATGAGCAGTTCTTC. It specifies CASSFRTSEYNEQFF. The full variable domain, completed using reference TRBV7-9 and TRBJ2-1, is DTGVSQNPRHKITKRGQNVTFRCDPISEHNRLYWYRQTLGQGPEFLTYFQNEAQLEKSRLLSDRFSAERPKGSFSTLEIQRTEQGDSAMYLCASSFRTSEYNEQFFGPGTRLTVL.

The genes are TRBV19 and TRBJ2-2; weak D call: TRBD1 (5 bases). Trimming left V 1 base short and J 4 bases short, with 10 bases between. The CDR3 covers 15 residues. The germline V gene has CDR1 LNHDA and CDR2 SQIVND (reference sequence). CDR3 sequence: CASSIAARATGELFF. CDR3 sequence (DNA): TGTGCCAGTAGTATAGCCGCCAGGGCCACCGGGGAGCTGTTTTTT.

This clone was counted between two and nine times. J is TRBJ2-1 and V is TRBV5-1, with D possibly TRBD1 on 5 matching bases. Deletions cut 4 bases from V and 2 bases from J, with 13 bases between. Germline V gives CDR1 SGHRS, CDR2 YFSETQ. The CDR3 loop spans 15 amino acids. CDR3 sequence: CASSRQLGPYNEQFF. CDR3 DNA sequence: TGCGCCAGCAGCCGACAGTTGGGCCCCTACAATGAGCAGTTCTTC.

The chain is built from TRBV5-4 and TRBJ2-7; TRBD2 matches 9 bases. Trimming took 4 bases from V and 0 from J; bases not matched to a gene: 8. The CDR3 runs 16 residues. Germline V CDR1 and CDR2: SGHNT, YYREEE (reference sequence). The CDR3 nucleotides read TGTGCCAGCAGCGGCCAGGTAGCGGGGGCCTCCTACGAGCAGTACTTC. It encodes CASSGQVAGASYEQYF.

The chain employs TRBV7-3 and TRBJ2-7; 10 bases agree with TRBD1. After removal of 2 bases from V and 5 bases from J, the junction contained 6 bases not matched to a gene. The CDR3 totals 15 residues. Germline CDR1 is SGHTA and CDR2 is FQGTGA. The CDR3: CASSLAGTGVHEQYF. DNA of the CDR3: TGTGCCAGCAGCTTAGCCGGGACAGGGGTCCACGAGCAGTACTTC.

In regard to this clone: Germline and junction disagree at one end, which may indicate a read error. In DNA form, the CDR3 reads TGTGCCAGCAGGTGGGGGACAGGGATCTACGGGCAGTACTTC. Its protein is CASRWGTGIYGQYF. The V and J genes are TRBV6-1 and TRBJ2-7, with 9 bases fitting TRBD1. The CDR3 has 14 amino acids. CDR1 and CDR2 from the germline V gene are MNHNS and SASEGT.

This chain joins TRBV18 and TRBJ2-7; 11 bases match TRBD1. Germline CDR1 KGHSH, CDR2 LQKENI. The CDR3 is made up of 17 amino acids. Trimming at V came to 4 bases and at J to 4 bases, leaving 12 bases not matched to a gene. The CDR3 DNA is TGTGCCAGCTCACGACTACAGGGACAGGGGGGACGGTACGAGCAGTACTTC. Protein: CASSRLQGQGGRYEQYF.

The chain has TRBV4-1 and TRBJ1-1; D is ambiguous. V was clipped by 0 bases and J by 1 base, with 12 bases between them. The CDR3 has 16 residues. Germline V gene sequence: CDR1 MGHRA, CDR2 YSYEKL. The CDR3: CASSQDTAPRNTEAFF. Written as DNA, the CDR3 is TGCGCCAGCAGCCAAGACACTGCCCCACGGAACACTGAAGCTTTCTTT.

This clone was detected a few times. The chain has TRBV5-1 and TRBJ1-6, with 7 positions matching TRBD1. The CDR3 length is 14 residues. Losses at the gene ends were 0 bases for V and 8 bases for J; bases not matched to a gene: 2. CDR1 is SGHRS and CDR2 is YFSETQ in the germline V gene. The CDR3 region is CASSLGQGDSPLHF. DNA of the CDR3: TGCGCCAGCAGCTTGGGACAGGGTGATTCACCCCTCCACTTT.

This chain joins TRBV4-3 and TRBJ2-7, with TRBD1 as a possible D gene (5 bases). CDR3 length equals 19 residues. The V gene's germline CDR1 is LGHNA and CDR2 YSLEER. The V end was cut by 0 bases, the J end by 2 bases, with 23 bases between. In DNA form, the CDR3 reads TGCGCCAGCAGCCAAGATAGAGCAATCAACAGACAGACTGCCTACGAGCAGTACTTC. Translated: CASSQDRAINRQTAYEQYF.

The chain links TRBV7-9 to TRBJ1-2; D not resolved. V gave up 3 bases and J gave up 3 bases, with 17 bases separating them. In germline, CDR1 is SEHNR, CDR2 FQNEAQ (reference sequence). This CDR3 has 16 residues. CDR3 DNA: TGTGCCAGCAGCTTTCAGGAGTGGGGAGGCTACTATGGCTACACCTTC. Its protein product is CASSFQEWGGYYGYTF.

This chain links TRBV10-3 with TRBJ1-2; 8 nucleotides match TRBD1. Trimming at V came to 6 bases and at J to 3 bases, leaving 3 bases not matched to a gene. CDR1 and CDR2 from the germline V gene are ENHRY and SYGVKD. The CDR3 has 13 amino acids. Written as DNA, the CDR3 is TGTGCCATCAGCAAACAGGGGGACTATGGCTACACCTTC. This codes for CAISKQGDYGYTF.

V usage is TRBV18 and J usage is TRBJ1-3; D unclear. V lost 0 bases, J lost 1 base, and 10 bases lay in between. The CDR3 is made up of 16 amino acids. CDR1 and CDR2 from the germline V gene are KGHSH and LQKENI. In DNA form, the CDR3 reads TGTGCCAGCTCACCACCGAGGATCCCGTCTGGAAACACCATATATTTT. Translated: CASSPPRIPSGNTIYF.

This chain uses TRBV7-2 with TRBJ1-2; 9 positions agree with TRBD1. The CDR3 totals 14 residues. Germline V gene data show CDR1 as SGHTA and CDR2 as FQGNSA. The V and J ends lost 5 bases and 4 bases, in that order; junction bases with no gene match: 5. The CDR3 sequence is CASSHRQGVYGYTF. The CDR3 nucleotides are TGTGCCAGCAGCCACCGACAGGGGGTCTATGGCTACACCTTC. Combining the CDR3 with reference TRBV7-2 and TRBJ1-2 gives the whole variable domain GAGVSQSPSNKVTEKGKDVELRCDPISGHTALYWYRQSLGQGLEFLIYFQGNSAPDKSGLPSDRFSAERTGGSVSTLTIQRTQQEDSAVYLCASSHRQGVYGYTFGSGTRLTVV.

The V gene is TRBV18, the J gene TRBJ2-3, with D uncertain. The CDR3 has 14 residues. In germline, CDR1 is KGHSH, CDR2 LQKENI. V lost 2 bases and J 2 bases, leaving 8 bases between the germline ends. CDR3: CASSPSEVTDTQYF. The CDR3 nucleotides read TGTGCCAGCTCACCATCTGAGGTCACAGATACGCAGTATTTT.

V gene TRBV5-1 combines with J gene TRBJ2-1; 10 bases agree with TRBD2. The CDR3 is made up of 18 amino acids. V lost 7 bases to trimming and J lost 3 bases; unmatched junction nucleotides: 16. Germline CDR1 and CDR2: SGHRS and YFSETQ. CDR3 sequence: CASRTGTSVGVLYNEQFF. The DNA of the CDR3 is TGCGCCAGCCGAACGGGGACTAGCGTAGGGGTCCTCTACAATGAGCAGTTCTTC.

The J gene is TRBJ1-1, the V gene TRBV7-8; D not certain. The CDR3 contains 11 residues. V was clipped by 10 bases and J by 2 bases, with 8 bases between them. The germline V gene encodes CDR1 SGHVS and CDR2 FQNEAQ. The CDR3 coding sequence is TGTGCCACACGGGAAAACACTGAAGCTTTCTTT. It is translated as CATRENTEAFF.